Given below is one TCR beta chain in context. Its antigen remains unidentified. This entry is derived from a study of ipilimumab plus nivolumab after autologous stem cell transplantation. Across the whole study: Both relapsed and primary refractory DLBCL were included.

Data came from immunoSEQ multiplex PCR; TCRdb stores just in-frame clones and leaves some out. The sample yields some 9,800 clones, just under 80% seen once. General study points: TCR repertoire, Treg phenotype and gut microbiota reportedly support more study of this approach.

Starting 14 to 28 days after autologous transplant, ipilimumab 1 mg/kg was given. Through week 26, nivolumab 3 mg/kg IV was given weeks 1, 4, 7, 10, then biweekly. The sequencing here drew on PBMCs, taken in a trial of ipilimumab plus nivolumab as post-transplant consolidation. This clonotype was sampled from a male donor with diffuse large B-cell lymphoma.

The CDR3 loop is CASSFQGLGSSYEQYF. CDR3 bases: TGTGCCAGCAGCTTCCAGGGGCTCGGGTCTTCCTACGAGCAGTACTTC. This sequence joins TRBV5-5 and TRBJ2-7, with D maybe TRBD1 (6 bases). Deletions cut 2 bases from V and 1 base from J, with 16 bases between. Germline V CDR1 and CDR2: SGHKS, YYEKEE (reference sequence). The CDR3 totals 16 residues.